A single TCR beta chain is shown here with its context. Synthetic TCR analog templates were added to each PCR reaction. Sequencing was performed with immunoSEQ multiplex PCR; in TCRdb, only in-frame clones are kept and a portion is missing. The table has around 100,000 clones, approximately 85% seen once; the top ten hold more than 2%. This sample is part of a study of PD-L1 blockade in urothelial cancer. With 1 base removed from V and 1 base from J, the gap between germline ends came to 10 bases. The CDR3 has 15 residues. CDR1 is SGHRS, CDR2 YFSETQ, per germline. The sample consisted of PBMCs, taken around atezolizumab (anti-PD-L1) treatment. The V gene is TRBV5-1, the J gene TRBJ2-3; D gene uncertain. This clonotype was obtained from a man in his forties or fifties with urothelial cancer. The chain's CDR3 is CASSLSRPGTDTQYF. The CDR3 nucleotides read TGCGCCAGCAGCTTGTCCCGTCCGGGCACAGATACGCAGTATTTT.